The present T cell receptor (beta chain) was sequenced within a study of T cells in women clearing cervical HPV infection. Study-level background: HLA type could not be excluded as a confounder.

The method was immunoSEQ multiplex PCR; TCRdb's version includes in-frame clones alone and lacks a portion of them. Its table records fewer than 35,000 clones. A word on this clone: The read terminates 3 residues ahead of where the CDR3 ends, so the germline J gene completes it.

Trimming removed 6 bases from V and 4 bases from J; junction bases left unmatched: 7. The CDR3 has 13 residues. Per the germline V gene, CDR1 is SQVTM and CDR2 is ANQGSEA. The chain recombines TRBV29-1 with TRBJ1-2, with 8 nucleotides matching TRBD1. The TCR sequence derives from a woman aged 18 to 75 with a cervical HPV16 infection that either progressed to CIN3+ or cleared (not recorded which). Sequencing was performed on blood buffy coat. The CDR3 here is CSVAGGLGYGYTF. The sequenced CDR3 bases are TGCAGCGTGGCAGGGGGCTTAGGCTATGGC.